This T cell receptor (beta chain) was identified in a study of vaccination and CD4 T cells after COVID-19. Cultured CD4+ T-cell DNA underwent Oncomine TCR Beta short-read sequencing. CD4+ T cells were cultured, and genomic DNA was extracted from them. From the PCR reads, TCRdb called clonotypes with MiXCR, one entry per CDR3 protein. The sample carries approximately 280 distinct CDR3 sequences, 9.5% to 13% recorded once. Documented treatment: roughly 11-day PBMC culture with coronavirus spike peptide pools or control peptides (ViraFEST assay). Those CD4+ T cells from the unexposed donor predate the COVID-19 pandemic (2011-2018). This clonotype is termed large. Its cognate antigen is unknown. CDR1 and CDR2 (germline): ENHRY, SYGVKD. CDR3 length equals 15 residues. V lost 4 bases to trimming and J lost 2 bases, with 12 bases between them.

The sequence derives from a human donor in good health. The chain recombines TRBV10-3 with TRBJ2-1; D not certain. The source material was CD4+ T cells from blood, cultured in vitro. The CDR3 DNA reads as TGTGCCATCAGTGGGATCAGCGAGACCTACAATGAGCAGTTCTTC. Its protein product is CAISGISETYNEQFF.